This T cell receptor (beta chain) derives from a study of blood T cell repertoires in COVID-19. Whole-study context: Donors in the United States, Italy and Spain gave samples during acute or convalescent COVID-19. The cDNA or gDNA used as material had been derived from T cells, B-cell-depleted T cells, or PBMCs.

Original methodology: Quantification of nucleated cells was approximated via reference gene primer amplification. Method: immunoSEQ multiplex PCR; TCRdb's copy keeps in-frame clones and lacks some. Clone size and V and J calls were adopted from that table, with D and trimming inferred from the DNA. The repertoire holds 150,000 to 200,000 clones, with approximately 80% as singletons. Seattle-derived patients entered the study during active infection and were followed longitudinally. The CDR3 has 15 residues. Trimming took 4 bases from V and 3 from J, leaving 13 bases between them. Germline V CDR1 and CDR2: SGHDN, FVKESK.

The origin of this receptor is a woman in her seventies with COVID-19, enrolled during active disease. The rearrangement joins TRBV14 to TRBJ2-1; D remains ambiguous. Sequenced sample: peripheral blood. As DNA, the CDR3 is TGTGCCAGCAGCCTGAATCAGAACATCTACAATGAGCAGTTCTTC. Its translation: CASSLNQNIYNEQFF. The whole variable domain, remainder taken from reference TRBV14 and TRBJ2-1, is EAGVTQFPSHSVIEKGQTVTLRCDPISGHDNLYWYRRVMGKEIKFLLHFVKESKQDESGMPNNRFLAERTGGTYSTLKVQPAELEDSGVYFCASSLNQNIYNEQFFGPGTRLTVL.